Below, 23 T cell receptor beta chains from the same sample are listed, as sequenced in a study of cytomegalovirus exposure and HLA in healthy donors. Primers for the PCR totalled 60 Vbeta and 13 Jbeta. Produced via immunoSEQ multiplex PCR; TCRdb's table is partial and in-frame only. Of 130,000 or so clones listed, 60% to 80% were seen once; the top ten hold approximately 0.86%. The sequencing input was PBMCs. These receptors were taken from a woman in her sixties in good health and CMV-seronegative.

This clone was counted only a few times. V is TRBV10-2 and J is TRBJ2-3; 12 nucleotides match TRBD2. The germline V gene encodes CDR1 WSHSY and CDR2 SAAADI. The CDR3 is 16 residues long. V lost 3 bases, J lost 2 bases, and 3 bases stayed unmatched. The DNA for the CDR3 is TGCGCCAGCAGTGACTGGACTAGCGGGGTCACAGATACGCAGTATTTT. Amino acid sequence: CASSDWTSGVTDTQYF.

This chain uses TRBV11-2 with TRBJ1-4; a possible D gene is TRBD1 (6 bases). The length of the CDR3 is 14 residues. CDR1 SGHAT and CDR2 FQNNGV come from the germline V gene. The V and J ends lost 5 bases and 7 bases respectively, with 14 bases between them. CDR3 nucleotides: TGTGCCAGCAGCGTACAGGGTGGAGGTGAAAAACTGTTTTTT. It is translated as CASSVQGGGEKLFF.

The J gene is TRBJ2-7, the V gene TRBV5-6; maybe TRBD2 (6 bases). Germline loops: CDR1 SGHDT, CDR2 YYEEEE. V was clipped by 7 bases and J by 5 bases, with 16 bases between them. The CDR3 extends over 13 amino acids. CDR3 nucleotides: TGTGCCAGCGCGCTGCGGGGAGCCAACGAGCAGTACTTC. It specifies CASALRGANEQYF.

The gene calls are TRBV6-4 and TRBJ2-7; 8 bases agree with TRBD1. This CDR3 spans 13 amino acids. Per the germline V gene, CDR1 is MRHNA and CDR2 is SNTAGT. In DNA form, the CDR3 reads TGTGCTGGGTCAGGGGGCACTTCCTACGAGCAGTACTTC. As protein: CAGSGGTSYEQYF.

The genes are TRBV7-8 and TRBJ2-3; 10 nucleotides agree with TRBD2. Germline CDR1 and CDR2: SGHVS and FQNEAQ. This CDR3 contains 16 residues. Trimming cost V 5 bases and J 2 bases; bases outside gene matches: 7. CDR3 DNA: TGTGCCAGCAGCCCCCCAACTAGCGGGGCCACAGATACGCAGTATTTT. It translates to CASSPPTSGATDTQYF.

The gene calls are TRBV28 and TRBJ1-5; weak D call: TRBD1 (6 bases). The CDR3 is 16 amino acids. The germline V gene has CDR1 MDHEN and CDR2 SYDVKM. V lost 6 bases and J 6 bases, leaving 21 bases between the germline ends. In nucleotides, the CDR3 is TGTGCCAGCAGCCCGATGGGACATTTTTTCAGTCAGCCCCAGCATTTT. It is translated as CASSPMGHFFSQPQHF.

The chain carries TRBV19 and TRBJ1-1, with a possible D match to TRBD1 (5 bases). Germline V lookup: CDR1 LNHDA, CDR2 SQIVND (reference sequence). V was cut by 3 bases and J by 4 bases, with 15 bases left in between. The CDR3 covers 15 residues. The CDR3 loop is CASSMAWGAFTEAFF. In DNA, the CDR3 is TGTGCCAGTAGTATGGCTTGGGGCGCGTTCACTGAAGCTTTCTTT.

This clone has a handful of counts. V and J are TRBV6-5 and TRBJ2-5, with 7 bases that match TRBD1. V trimming: 6 bases; J trimming: 5 bases; junction bases outside the gene matches: 12. This CDR3 region has 15 residues. Germline assignment: CDR1 MNHEY and CDR2 SVGAGI. The CDR3: CASRVTGMGWETQYF. In nucleotides, the CDR3 is TGTGCCAGCAGGGTGACAGGGATGGGTTGGGAGACCCAGTACTTC.

The sample holds one count of this clone. This chain joins TRBV10-3 and TRBJ1-1; possibly TRBD1 for D (6 bases). The germline V and J ends were trimmed by 3 bases and 4 bases, with 6 bases remaining between them. The germline V gene has CDR1 ENHRY and CDR2 SYGVKD. This CDR3 contains 12 residues. DNA for the CDR3: TGTGCCATCAGTGAAGGGGGCACTGAAGCTTTCTTT. Amino acid sequence: CAISEGGTEAFF.

The rearrangement uses TRBV19 and TRBJ1-5; D uncertain. Deletions cut 7 bases from V and 5 bases from J, with 15 bases between. CDR3 size: 14 residues. Germline V gene data show CDR1 as LNHDA and CDR2 as SQIVND (reference sequence). CDR3 protein: CASKRPHLDQPQHF. In DNA form, the CDR3 reads TGTGCCAGTAAGAGACCCCATCTAGATCAGCCCCAGCATTTT.

This rearrangement joins TRBV7-9 to TRBJ1-1; D call uncertain. The V and J ends lost 1 base and 2 bases respectively, with 17 bases between them. The CDR3 consists of 17 residues. Per germline, CDR1 SEHNR and CDR2 FQNEAQ (reference sequence). In DNA form, the CDR3 reads TGTGCCAGCAGCTTAGAGGTGTCACGGCGGATAAACACTGAAGCTTTCTTT. As protein: CASSLEVSRRINTEAFF.

This clone was picked up one time. This chain uses TRBV30 with TRBJ2-5, with 11 bases aligning to TRBD1. TRBJ2-7 explains the end of the DNA better; the J call may be wrong. The germline CDR1 and CDR2 sequences are GTSNPN and SVGIG (reference sequence). This CDR3 region has 14 residues. The CDR3 is CAWSYGTGGNEQYF. The CDR3 DNA reads TGTGCCTGGAGTTACGGGACAGGGGGGAACGAGCAGTACTTC.

This clone appeared a single time. The V and J genes are TRBV6-5 and TRBJ1-2, with 7 bases identical to TRBD1. Germline V CDR1 and CDR2: MNHEY, SVGAGI. The CDR3 is made up of 13 amino acids. Germline trimming cut 6 bases from V and 13 bases from J; bases unmatched to any gene: 14. The CDR3 nucleotides read TGTGCCAGCAGAGGCGGACAGGCCAACGCTCGCACCTTC. Its protein is CASRGGQANARTF.

J is TRBJ2-2 and V is TRBV7-3; TRBD2 matches at 7 bases. J lost 6 bases, V lost 0 bases, and 1 base had no gene match. Germline loops: CDR1 SGHTA, CDR2 FQGTGA. This CDR3 is built from 14 residues. In DNA form, the CDR3 reads TGTGCCAGCAGCTTAACCGGGGGGTCCGGGGAGCTGTTTTTT. This encodes CASSLTGGSGELFF.

The chain combines TRBV4-1 with TRBJ1-3; tentative D call: TRBD1 (6 bases). Germline loops: CDR1 MGHRA, CDR2 YSYEKL. The CDR3 is made up of 17 amino acids. The ends were cut back, 0 bases at V and 0 bases at J, with 12 bases in the middle. The CDR3 spells CASSQDVDRRSGNTIYF. CDR3 nucleotides: TGCGCCAGCAGCCAAGACGTAGACAGGCGCTCTGGAAACACCATATATTTT.

The chain carries TRBV11-2 and TRBJ2-7; 9 positions match TRBD1. Germline lookup yields CDR1 SGHAT and CDR2 FQNNGV. The V segment lost 0 bases and the J segment 7 bases; nucleotides outside the gene matches: 10. CDR3 length: 16 residues. CDR3 bases: TGTGCCAGCAGCTTAGACGGGACAGGGTACACGAGGGAGCAGTACTTC. It specifies CASSLDGTGYTREQYF.

The chain is built from TRBV4-1 and TRBJ1-5, with 9 bases that match TRBD1. The germline V gene encodes CDR1 MGHRA and CDR2 YSYEKL. V shed 2 bases and J 7 bases; nucleotides not matched to a gene: 3. The CDR3 covers 14 residues. This CDR3 is CASSQTGGGQPQHF. CDR3 DNA sequence: TGCGCCAGCAGCCAAACAGGGGGCGGGCAGCCCCAGCATTTT.

The chain carries TRBV10-1 and TRBJ2-7; 7 nucleotides agree with TRBD2. V lost 2 bases, J lost 3 bases, and 19 bases stayed unmatched. CDR1 and CDR2 (germline): WNHNN, SYGVQD (reference sequence). The CDR3 is 19 residues long. This CDR3 is CASSEGSGKSGHKFYEQYF. In DNA form, the CDR3 reads TGCGCCAGCAGTGAGGGGAGCGGGAAAAGCGGACATAAATTCTACGAGCAGTACTTC.

CDR3 coding DNA: TGTGCCTGGAGTCCTACTTGGTACACCATATATTTT. Protein: CAWSPTWYTIYF. The J gene is TRBJ1-3, the V gene TRBV30; D unresolved. CDR3 length equals 12 residues. Germline CDR1 GTSNPN, CDR2 SVGIG (reference sequence). V was clipped by 2 bases and J by 8 bases, with 10 bases between them.

The chain has TRBV27 and TRBJ1-1; D not resolved. Trimming left V 4 bases short and J 0 bases short, with 15 bases between. The CDR3 spans 16 residues. Per germline, CDR1 MNHEY and CDR2 SMNVEV (reference sequence). CDR3 sequence (DNA): TGTGCCAGCAGTTCCACCCTGACACGCATGAACACTGAAGCTTTCTTT. Amino acid sequence: CASSSTLTRMNTEAFF.

As regards this clone: The sample holds other DNA sequences that translate to the same CDR3. The rearrangement links TRBV9 to TRBJ2-5; D might be TRBD1 (6 bases). Per the germline V gene, CDR1 is SGDLS and CDR2 is YYNGEE. The CDR3 is 16 amino acids. Trimming removed 3 bases at V and 2 bases at J, with 17 bases between. The CDR3 coding sequence is TGTGCCAGCAGCGAAAGCTACAGGGTGGGGCAAGAGACCCAGTACTTC. Translation gives CASSESYRVGQETQYF.

This chain joins TRBV28 and TRBJ1-3; TRBD1 agrees at 7 bases. V was pared by 7 bases and J by 0 bases, with 9 bases of the junction left unmatched. The CDR3 is 16 residues long. Germline assignment: CDR1 MDHEN and CDR2 SYDVKM. The CDR3 protein is CASIPQGEDSGNTIYF. DNA for the CDR3: TGTGCCAGCATCCCTCAGGGGGAGGACTCTGGAAACACCATATATTTT.

This clone was seen just once. The chain links TRBV27 to TRBJ2-1; the D gene is possibly TRBD1 (6 bases). The germline CDR1 and CDR2 sequences are MNHEY and SMNVEV (reference sequence). The CDR3 loop spans 17 amino acids. V shed 1 base and J shed 6 bases, with 19 bases lying between them. In DNA, the CDR3 is TGTGCCAGCAGTTTATTTCCGAGTTTTGGCAGGGGCAATGAGCAGTTCTTC. Protein product: CASSLFPSFGRGNEQFF.